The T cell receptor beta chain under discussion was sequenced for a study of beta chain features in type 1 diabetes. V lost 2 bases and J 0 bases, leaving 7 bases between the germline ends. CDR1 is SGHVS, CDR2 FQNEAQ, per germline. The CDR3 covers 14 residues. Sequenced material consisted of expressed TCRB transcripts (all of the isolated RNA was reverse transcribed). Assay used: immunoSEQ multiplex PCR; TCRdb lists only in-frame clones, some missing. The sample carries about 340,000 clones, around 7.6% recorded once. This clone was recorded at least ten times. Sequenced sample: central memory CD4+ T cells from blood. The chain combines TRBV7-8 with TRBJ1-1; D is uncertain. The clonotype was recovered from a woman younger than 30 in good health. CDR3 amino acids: CASSLPAVNTEAFF. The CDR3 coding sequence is TGTGCCAGCAGCTTACCCGCAGTGAACACTGAAGCTTTCTTT.